These 23 T cell receptor beta chains share one sample of origin, sequenced in a study of read filtering for tumor transcriptome and immune sequencing. From roughly 400 ng of RNA, a library with molecular barcoded alpha/delta and beta/gamma adaptors was made. TCRdb re-called the reads with MiXCR, one entry per CDR3 protein. The table shows 35,000 to 40,000 distinct CDR3 sequences, with roughly 15% occurring only once. Material for sequencing was a population of CD138-negative cells sorted from bone marrow. These receptors all come from a donor at least 40 years old with multiple myeloma.

This clonotype has a handful of counts. V is TRBV7-6 and J is TRBJ2-3, with no clear D. Trimming removed 4 bases from V and 4 bases from J, with 9 bases in between. This CDR3 comprises 13 residues. Germline values: CDR1 SGHVS, CDR2 FNYEAQ. DNA for the CDR3: TGTGCCAGCAGCTCGCCCGGGCCAGATACGCAGTATTTT. Residues: CASSSPGPDTQYF.

This clonotype was detected many times. The chain combines TRBV9 with TRBJ2-5; 12 nucleotides line up with TRBD2. From germline, CDR1 is SGDLS and CDR2 YYNGEE. With 2 bases clipped from V and 0 bases from J, the junction kept 5 bases outside the gene matches. This CDR3 spans 17 amino acids. CDR3 sequence: CASSVGLAGSHQETQYF. The CDR3 nucleotides read TGTGCCAGCAGCGTTGGACTAGCGGGGAGTCACCAAGAGACCCAGTACTTC.

This clonotype was seen ten or more times. This chain connects TRBV28 to TRBJ2-5, with 12 bases fitting TRBD2. From germline, CDR1 is MDHEN and CDR2 SYDVKM. V lost 7 bases and J lost 0; bases outside the gene matches: 9. The CDR3 totals 17 residues. The CDR3 spells CASNTPGLAGNQETQYF. The CDR3 bases are TGTGCCAGCAACACTCCGGGACTAGCGGGCAACCAAGAGACCCAGTACTTC.

This clonotype was picked up many times. J is TRBJ1-4 and V is TRBV21-1. TRBV21-1 is a pseudogene. The CDR3 runs to 15 residues. The CDR3 spells CASSKGGATNEKLFF. The CDR3 nucleotides read TGTGCCAGCAGCAAAGGCGGGGCAACTAATGAAAAACTGTTTTTT.

This clonotype was recorded many times. The rearrangement links TRBV12-3 or TRBV12-4 to TRBJ2-1; D tentatively reads TRBD1 or TRBD2 (6 bases each). The CDR3 length is 14 residues. Deletions cut 4 bases from V and 3 bases from J, with 10 bases between. DNA for the CDR3: TGTGCCAGCAGTTCGGAGGGGGACTACAATGAGCAGTTCTTC. Translated: CASSSEGDYNEQFF.

This clonotype was counted between two and nine times. The chain joins TRBV5-6 to TRBJ2-5; D unclear. This CDR3 has 14 amino acids. From germline, CDR1 is SGHDT and CDR2 YYEEEE. Trimming pared 0 bases from V and 1 base from J, leaving 7 bases between. The CDR3 nucleotides read TGTGCCAGCAGCTTGGTGGGTAGCCAAGAGACCCAGTACTTC. Encoded protein: CASSLVGSQETQYF.

In the case of this clonotype: Being one base from a much bigger clone, this may be a read error. The chain recombines TRBV5-1 with TRBJ2-7; D perhaps matches TRBD2 (6 bases). Germline V gene lookup returns CDR1 SGHRS and CDR2 YFSETQ. CDR3 size: 12 residues. The CDR3 bases are TGCGCCAGCAGCTCAGGACTATACGAGCAGCACTTC. Its protein product is CASSSGLYEQHF.

This clonotype was detected a few times. A much larger clone is a single base away; this may be a read error. The V call is TRBV21-1, the J call TRBJ1-5; the listed D gene, TRBD1, was not tested against the DNA. TRBV21-1 is shown as a pseudogene. The CDR3 is 15 amino acids. In DNA form, the CDR3 reads TGTGCCAGCAGCGGAGGGACAGGGAGCAATCAGCCCCAGCATTTT. Translation: CASSGGTGSNQPQHF.

Points on this clonotype: Given a much more abundant clone one base away, this may be a read error. The chain recombines TRBV20-1 with TRBJ2-2; D is possibly TRBD2 (5 bases). CDR1 is DFQATT, CDR2 SNEGSKA, per germline (reference sequence). CDR3 length equals 16 residues. The CDR3 nucleotides are TGCAGTGCTAGAGACCCAGCGGTGGGGAACTCCGGGGAGCTGTTTTTT. Its translation: CSARDPAVGNSGELFF.

V and J are TRBV4-3 and TRBJ2-2; TRBD1 matches at 9 bases. Looked up from germline, CDR1 is LGHNA and CDR2 is YSLEER. The trim removed 1 base at V and 4 bases at J, leaving 7 bases unmatched. CDR3 length: 17 amino acids. Here the CDR3 DNA reads TGCGCCAGCAGCCAAGTCGGTCACAGGGGGCTCACCGGGGAGCTGTTTTTT. As protein: CASSQVGHRGLTGELFF.

This clonotype was counted only a few times. A read error may explain this, as a much larger clone is one base away. V usage is TRBV7-9 and J usage is TRBJ2-7, with D tentatively TRBD2 (6 bases). V shed 1 base and J shed 2 bases, with 9 bases lying between them. Germline V gives CDR1 SEHNR, CDR2 FQNEAQ (reference sequence). This CDR3 spans 14 amino acids. The CDR3 bases are TGTGCCAGCAGCTTAGTTTCTAGCGCCTACGAGCAGTACTTC. Protein sequence: CASSLVSSAYEQYF.

This clonotype was counted ten times or more. This chain links TRBV11-2 with TRBJ2-1; TRBD1 aligns across 10 bases. The CDR3 runs 14 residues. V gave up 5 bases and J gave up 5 bases; unmatched junction bases: 3. In germline, CDR1 is SGHAT, CDR2 FQNNGV. CDR3: CASSRDRGNNEQFF. CDR3 sequence (DNA): TGTGCCAGCAGCCGGGACAGGGGAAACAATGAGCAGTTCTTC.

In this sample, this clonotype turned up many times. The chain is built from TRBV13 and TRBJ1-5; TRBD1 agrees at 9 bases. V was pared by 5 bases and J by 4 bases, with 3 bases of the junction left unmatched. The CDR3 length is 14 residues. In germline, CDR1 is PRHDT, CDR2 FYEKMQ (reference sequence). CDR3 region: CASSQGQGNQPQHF. The DNA for the CDR3 is TGTGCCAGCAGCCAAGGACAGGGGAATCAGCCCCAGCATTTT.

This clonotype was seen at least ten times. The chain couples TRBV5-1 to TRBJ2-7, with D possibly TRBD1 on 6 matching bases. The germline gives CDR1 SGHRS, CDR2 YFSETQ. This CDR3 spans 14 amino acids. Trimming stripped 4 bases from V and 2 bases from J, with 13 bases between. The CDR3 region is CASSLDRSTYEQYF. The CDR3 DNA reads TGCGCCAGCAGCCTCGACAGGTCCACCTACGAGCAGTACTTC.

Of note for this clonotype: With a much larger clone just one base away, this may be a read error. The chain is built from TRBV20-1 and TRBJ2-5; maybe TRBD2 (6 bases). CDR3 length: 17 amino acids. Germline V lookup: CDR1 DFQATT, CDR2 SNEGSKA (reference sequence). The CDR3 nucleotides are TGCAGTGCTAGAGATCTTAGCGGCAGGGTCGAATTAGAGGCCCAGTACTTC. It codes for CSARDLSGRVELEAQYF.

This clonotype appeared a few times. This chain links TRBV30 with TRBJ1-2; D possibly corresponds to TRBD1 (6 bases). Per the germline V gene, CDR1 is GTSNPN and CDR2 is SVGIG (reference sequence). Trimming cost V 3 bases and J 11 bases, with 10 bases left between them. The length of the CDR3 is 10 residues. The CDR3 DNA follows: TGTGCCTGGAGGTTCCAGGGGTACACCTTC. Protein: CAWRFQGYTF.

This clonotype was seen many times. The chain links TRBV20-1 to TRBJ2-7, with 9 bases identical to TRBD2. This CDR3 contains 15 residues. V shed 2 bases, J shed 6 bases, and the junction held 11 bases outside the gene matches. CDR1 is DFQATT and CDR2 is SNEGSKA in the germline V gene (reference sequence). DNA for the CDR3: TGCAGTGCTAGAACTAGCGGGTCGGACGGGGCCGAGCAGTACTTC. The encoded protein is CSARTSGSDGAEQYF.

This clonotype was counted at least ten times. The chain couples TRBV20-1 to TRBJ1-6, with 8 bases that match TRBD1. The CDR3 runs 15 residues. The germline V gene encodes CDR1 DFQATT and CDR2 SNEGSKA (reference sequence). With 4 bases clipped from V and 5 bases from J, the junction kept 7 bases outside the gene matches. This CDR3 is CSATNRTGNNSPLHF. As DNA, the CDR3 is TGCAGTGCTACCAACCGGACAGGGAATAATTCACCCCTCCACTTT.

Many counts were recorded for this clonotype. The J gene is TRBJ2-7, the V gene TRBV29-1; the D is unclear. This CDR3 has 11 residues. Germline-derived CDR1 and CDR2 are SQVTM and ANQGSEA. Between the trimmed V and J ends, which lost 7 bases and 2 bases, there was a span of 9 bases. As DNA, the CDR3 is TGCAGCGCGCAAAGGGCCTACGAGCAGTACTTC. The encoded protein is CSAQRAYEQYF.

This chain joins TRBV5-5 and TRBJ2-4; 9 bases align to TRBD2. The CDR3 totals 16 residues. CDR1 and CDR2 from the germline V gene are SGHKS and YYEKEE (reference sequence). The V segment lost 4 bases and the J segment 8 bases; nucleotides outside the gene matches: 13. The CDR3 DNA reads as TGTGCCAGCAGCCCGTTATCCGGCGGGAGGGCTGACATTCAGTACTTC. Its translation: CASSPLSGGRADIQYF.

This clonotype was observed many times. V and J are TRBV7-9 and TRBJ2-1; 11 positions match TRBD2. This CDR3 spans 14 amino acids. J gave up 6 bases and V 4 bases, and 2 bases lay outside the gene matches. Germline CDR1 SEHNR, CDR2 FQNEAQ (reference sequence). CDR3 protein: CASSYSGRANEQFF. The CDR3, as DNA: TGTGCCAGCAGCTATAGCGGGAGGGCCAATGAGCAGTTCTTC.

This chain joins TRBV20-1 and TRBJ2-5; TRBD2 agrees at 10 bases. This CDR3 region has 14 residues. Germline trimming cut 6 bases from V and 2 bases from J; bases unmatched to any gene: 6. Germline V gene lookup returns CDR1 DFQATT and CDR2 SNEGSKA (reference sequence). The CDR3 region is CSAQRGGGQETQYF. CDR3 bases: TGCAGTGCCCAGCGGGGGGGGGGACAAGAGACCCAGTACTTC.

In this sample, this clonotype turned up many times. This chain joins TRBV20-1 and TRBJ1-4; 8 bases map to TRBD1. The CDR3 consists of 13 residues. Trimming cost V 2 bases and J 8 bases; bases outside gene matches: 4. CDR1 and CDR2 (germline): DFQATT, SNEGSKA (reference sequence). The CDR3: CSARQGAQEKLFF. Here the CDR3 DNA reads TGCAGTGCTAGACAGGGGGCGCAGGAAAAACTGTTTTTT.